This TCR beta chain was profiled in a study of graft-versus-host responses after intestinal transplantation. Study-wide background: Once they had received anti-thymocyte globulin induction, all recipients took tacrolimus and steroids for approximately three years.

TCRdb keeps only in-frame clones here, not all; method: immunoSEQ multiplex PCR. Of roughly 12,000 clones listed, about 86% are singletons. This CDR3 is built from 21 residues. V was pared by 0 bases and J by 2 bases, with 27 bases between. The germline V gene encodes CDR1 MGHRA and CDR2 YSYEKL. The sequenced sample was PBMCs, obtained 120 to 130 days after transplant. The source is a human patient who received an intestinal transplant, so some T cells may come from the graft donor. This chain uses TRBV4-1 with TRBJ2-3; D perhaps matches TRBD2 (6 bases). This CDR3 is CASSQDAVGTRGGTSTDTQYF. The CDR3 nucleotides are TGCGCCAGCAGCCAAGATGCCGTAGGGACCCGGGGCGGGACCTCCACAGATACGCAGTATTTT.